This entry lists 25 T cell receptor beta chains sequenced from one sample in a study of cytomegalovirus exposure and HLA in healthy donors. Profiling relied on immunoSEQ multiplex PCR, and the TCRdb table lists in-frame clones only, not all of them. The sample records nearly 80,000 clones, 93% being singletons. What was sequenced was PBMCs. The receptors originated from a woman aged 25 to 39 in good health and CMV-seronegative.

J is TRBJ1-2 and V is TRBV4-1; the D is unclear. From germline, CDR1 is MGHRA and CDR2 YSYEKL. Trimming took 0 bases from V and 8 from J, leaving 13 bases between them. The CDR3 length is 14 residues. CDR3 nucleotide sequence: TGCGCCAGCAGCCAAGATGAGGGAGGGTACGGCTACACCTTC. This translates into CASSQDEGGYGYTF.

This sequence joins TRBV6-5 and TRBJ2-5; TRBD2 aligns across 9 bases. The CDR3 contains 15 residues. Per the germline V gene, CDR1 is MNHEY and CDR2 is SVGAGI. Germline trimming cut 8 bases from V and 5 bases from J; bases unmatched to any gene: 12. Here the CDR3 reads CASGIRASGEETQYF. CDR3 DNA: TGTGCCAGCGGAATTCGGGCTAGCGGGGAGGAGACCCAGTACTTC.

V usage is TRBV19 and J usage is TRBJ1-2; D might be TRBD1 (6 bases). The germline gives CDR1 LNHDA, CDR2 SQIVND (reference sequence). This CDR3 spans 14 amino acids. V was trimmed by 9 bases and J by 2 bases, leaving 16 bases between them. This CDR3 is CASRRDTRNYGYTF. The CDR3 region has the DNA TGTGCCAGCCGCCGGGACACTCGAAACTATGGCTACACCTTC.

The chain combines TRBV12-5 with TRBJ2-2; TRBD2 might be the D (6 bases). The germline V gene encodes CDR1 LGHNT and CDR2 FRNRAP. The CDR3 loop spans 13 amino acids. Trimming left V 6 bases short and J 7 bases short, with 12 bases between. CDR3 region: CASGLLAYGELFF. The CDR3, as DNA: TGTGCTAGTGGCCTACTAGCTTACGGGGAGCTGTTTTTT.

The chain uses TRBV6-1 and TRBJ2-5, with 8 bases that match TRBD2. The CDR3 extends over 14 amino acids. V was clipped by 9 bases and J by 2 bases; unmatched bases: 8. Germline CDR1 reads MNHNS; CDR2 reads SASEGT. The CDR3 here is CASERGGPQETQYF. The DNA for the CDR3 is TGTGCCAGTGAACGGGGGGGACCTCAAGAGACCCAGTACTTC.

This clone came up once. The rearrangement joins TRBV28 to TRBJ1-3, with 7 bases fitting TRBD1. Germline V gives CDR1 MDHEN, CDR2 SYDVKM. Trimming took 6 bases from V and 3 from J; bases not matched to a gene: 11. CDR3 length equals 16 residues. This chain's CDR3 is CASRSTGTAYGNTIYF. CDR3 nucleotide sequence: TGTGCCAGCAGGTCTACCGGGACAGCCTATGGAAACACCATATATTTT.

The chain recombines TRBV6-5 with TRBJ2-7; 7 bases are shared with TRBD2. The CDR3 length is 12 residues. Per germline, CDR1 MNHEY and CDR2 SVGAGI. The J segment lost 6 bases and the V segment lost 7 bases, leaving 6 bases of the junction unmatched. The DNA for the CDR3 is TGTGCCAGCAAGGTTGGGGGGGGCGAGCAGTACTTC. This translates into CASKVGGGEQYF.

In DNA form, the CDR3 reads TGTGCCAGCTCACCAAACAGGGGTTATGGCTACACCTTC. It encodes CASSPNRGYGYTF. The V call is TRBV18, the J call TRBJ1-2; TRBD1 matches at 7 bases. The CDR3 is made up of 13 amino acids. V lost 2 bases and J lost 5; bases outside the gene matches: 2. CDR1 is KGHSH and CDR2 is LQKENI in the germline V gene.

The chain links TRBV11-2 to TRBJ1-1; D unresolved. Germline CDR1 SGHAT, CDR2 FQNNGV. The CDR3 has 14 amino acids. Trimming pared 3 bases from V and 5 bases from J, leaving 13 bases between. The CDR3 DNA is TGTGCCAGCAGCTTCCCCTCCGCGGGGACTGAAGCTTTCTTT. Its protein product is CASSFPSAGTEAFF.

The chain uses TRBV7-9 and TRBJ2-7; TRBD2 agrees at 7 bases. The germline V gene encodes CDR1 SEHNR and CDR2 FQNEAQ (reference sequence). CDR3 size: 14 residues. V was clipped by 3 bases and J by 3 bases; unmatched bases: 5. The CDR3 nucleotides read TGTGCCAGCAGCTTGGGGGACTACGTCTACGAGCAGTACTTC. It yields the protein CASSLGDYVYEQYF.

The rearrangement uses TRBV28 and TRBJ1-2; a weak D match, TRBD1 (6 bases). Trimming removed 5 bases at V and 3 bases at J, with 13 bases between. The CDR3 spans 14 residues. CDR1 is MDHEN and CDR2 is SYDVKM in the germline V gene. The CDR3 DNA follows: TGTGCCAGCAGTCCTTACAGGGTTGACTATGGCTACACCTTC. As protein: CASSPYRVDYGYTF.

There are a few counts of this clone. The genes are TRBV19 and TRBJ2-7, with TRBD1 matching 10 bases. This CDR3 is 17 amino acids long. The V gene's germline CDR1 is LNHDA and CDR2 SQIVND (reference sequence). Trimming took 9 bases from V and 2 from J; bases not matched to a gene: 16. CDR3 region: CARAGQGEQRSPYEQYF. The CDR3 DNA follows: TGTGCCAGGGCTGGACAGGGGGAGCAGCGGAGCCCCTACGAGCAGTACTTC.

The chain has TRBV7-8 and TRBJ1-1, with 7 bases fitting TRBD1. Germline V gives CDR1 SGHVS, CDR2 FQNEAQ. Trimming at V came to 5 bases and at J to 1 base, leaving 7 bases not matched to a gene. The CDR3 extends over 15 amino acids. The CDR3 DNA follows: TGTGCCAGCAGCCCTGACAGGGTTCGGAACACTGAAGCTTTCTTT. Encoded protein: CASSPDRVRNTEAFF.

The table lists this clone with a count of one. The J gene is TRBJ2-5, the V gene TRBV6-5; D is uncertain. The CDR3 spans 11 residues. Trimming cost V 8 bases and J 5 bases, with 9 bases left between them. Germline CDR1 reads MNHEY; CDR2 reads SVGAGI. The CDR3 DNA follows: TGTGCCAGCCCGGGTGCCGAGACCCAGTACTTC. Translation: CASPGAETQYF.

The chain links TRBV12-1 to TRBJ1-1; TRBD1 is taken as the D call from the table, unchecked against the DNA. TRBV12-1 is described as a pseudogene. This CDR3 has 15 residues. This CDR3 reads CASSLGCWGHTEAFF. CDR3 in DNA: TGTGCCAGCAGCTTGGGGTGTTGGGGGCACACTGAAGCTTTCTTT.

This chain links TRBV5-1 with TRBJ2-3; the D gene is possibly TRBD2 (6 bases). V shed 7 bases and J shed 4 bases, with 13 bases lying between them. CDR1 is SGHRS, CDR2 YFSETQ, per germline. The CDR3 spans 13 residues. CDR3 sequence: CASRLGGADTQYF. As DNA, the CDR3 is TGCGCCAGCCGGCTGGGGGGTGCAGATACGCAGTATTTT.

The CDR3 here is CASSQGLGGLNGETQYF. The CDR3 DNA reads as TGCGCCAGCAGCCAGGGATTAGGAGGGCTAAACGGAGAGACCCAGTACTTC. The rearrangement links TRBV5-1 to TRBJ2-5; TRBD2 is a possible D gene (6 bases). Trimming cost V 4 bases and J 4 bases, with 23 bases left between them. Germline lookup yields CDR1 SGHRS and CDR2 YFSETQ. The CDR3 totals 17 residues.

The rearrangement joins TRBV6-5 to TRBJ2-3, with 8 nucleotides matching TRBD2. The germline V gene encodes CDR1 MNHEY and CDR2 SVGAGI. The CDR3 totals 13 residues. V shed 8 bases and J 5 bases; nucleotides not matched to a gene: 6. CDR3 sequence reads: CASVSSGRDTQYF. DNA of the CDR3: TGTGCCAGCGTCTCGAGCGGGAGAGATACGCAGTATTTT.

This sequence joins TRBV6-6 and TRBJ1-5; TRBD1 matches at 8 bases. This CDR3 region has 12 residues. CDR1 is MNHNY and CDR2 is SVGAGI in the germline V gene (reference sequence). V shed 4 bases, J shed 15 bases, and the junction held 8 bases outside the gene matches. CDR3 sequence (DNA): TGTGCCAGCAGTTCGCGGACAGGGTCCCTGCATTTT. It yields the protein CASSSRTGSLHF.

Written as DNA, the CDR3 is TGCGCCAGCAGCTGGCGCGGACAGGGGGGAGAGCAGTACTTC. Its protein product is CASSWRGQGGEQYF. The chain couples TRBV5-1 to TRBJ2-7, with 10 bases lining up with TRBD1. V lost 3 bases and J lost 7; bases outside the gene matches: 7. This CDR3 region has 14 residues. Germline V gene lookup returns CDR1 SGHRS and CDR2 YFSETQ.

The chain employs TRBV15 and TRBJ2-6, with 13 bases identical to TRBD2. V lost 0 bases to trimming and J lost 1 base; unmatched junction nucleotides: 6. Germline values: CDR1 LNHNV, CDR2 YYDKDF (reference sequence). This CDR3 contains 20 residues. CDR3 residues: CATSRDRGLAGRSGANVLTF. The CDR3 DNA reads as TGTGCCACCAGCAGAGATCGGGGACTAGCGGGACGATCTGGGGCCAACGTCCTGACTTTC. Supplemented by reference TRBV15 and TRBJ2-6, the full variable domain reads DAMVIQNPRYQVTQFGKPVTLSCSQTLNHNVMYWYQQKSSQAPKLLFHYYDKDFNNEADTPDNFQSRRPNTSFCFLDIRSPGLGDTAMYLCATSRDRGLAGRSGANVLTFGAGSRLTVL.

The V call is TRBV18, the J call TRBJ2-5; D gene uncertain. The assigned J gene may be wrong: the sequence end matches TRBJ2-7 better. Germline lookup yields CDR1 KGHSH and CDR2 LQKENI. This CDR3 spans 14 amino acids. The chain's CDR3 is CASSPENHLYEQYF. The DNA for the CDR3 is TGTGCCAGCTCACCCGAAAACCACCTCTACGAGCAGTACTTC.

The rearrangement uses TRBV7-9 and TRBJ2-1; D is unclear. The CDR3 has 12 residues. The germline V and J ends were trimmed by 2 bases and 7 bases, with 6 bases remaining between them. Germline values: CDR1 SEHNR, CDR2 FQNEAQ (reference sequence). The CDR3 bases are TGTGCCAGCAGCTTACTTCAGAATGAGCAGTTCTTC. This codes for CASSLLQNEQFF.

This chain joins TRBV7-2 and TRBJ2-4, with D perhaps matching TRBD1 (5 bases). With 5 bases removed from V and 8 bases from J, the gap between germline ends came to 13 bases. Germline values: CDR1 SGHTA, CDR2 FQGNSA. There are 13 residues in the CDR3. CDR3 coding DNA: TGTGCCAGCAGCGTTCCTGGGGCTGACATTCAGTACTTC. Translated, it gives CASSVPGADIQYF.

CDR3 amino acids: CASSYRTVTNYGYTF. As DNA, the CDR3 is TGTGCCAGCAGTTACCGGACAGTCACGAACTATGGCTACACCTTC. The chain recombines TRBV6-6 with TRBJ1-2; D is perhaps TRBD1 (6 bases). Germline V gene sequence: CDR1 MNHNY, CDR2 SVGAGI (reference sequence). Trimming left V 2 bases short and J 2 bases short, with 12 bases between. The CDR3 length is 15 residues.